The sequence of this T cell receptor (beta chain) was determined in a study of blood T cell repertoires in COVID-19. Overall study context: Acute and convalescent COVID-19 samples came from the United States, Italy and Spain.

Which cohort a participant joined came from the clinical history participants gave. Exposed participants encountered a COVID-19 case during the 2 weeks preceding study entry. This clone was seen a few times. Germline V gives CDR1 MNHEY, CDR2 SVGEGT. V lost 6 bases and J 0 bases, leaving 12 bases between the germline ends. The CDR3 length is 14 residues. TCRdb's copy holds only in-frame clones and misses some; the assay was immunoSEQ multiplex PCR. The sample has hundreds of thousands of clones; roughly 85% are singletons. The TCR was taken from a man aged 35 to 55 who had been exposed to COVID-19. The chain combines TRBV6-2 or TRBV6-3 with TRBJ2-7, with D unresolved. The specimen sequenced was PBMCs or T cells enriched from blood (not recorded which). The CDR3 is CASSQGGTSYEQYF. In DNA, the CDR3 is TGTGCCAGCAGCCAAGGCGGCACCTCCTACGAGCAGTACTTC.